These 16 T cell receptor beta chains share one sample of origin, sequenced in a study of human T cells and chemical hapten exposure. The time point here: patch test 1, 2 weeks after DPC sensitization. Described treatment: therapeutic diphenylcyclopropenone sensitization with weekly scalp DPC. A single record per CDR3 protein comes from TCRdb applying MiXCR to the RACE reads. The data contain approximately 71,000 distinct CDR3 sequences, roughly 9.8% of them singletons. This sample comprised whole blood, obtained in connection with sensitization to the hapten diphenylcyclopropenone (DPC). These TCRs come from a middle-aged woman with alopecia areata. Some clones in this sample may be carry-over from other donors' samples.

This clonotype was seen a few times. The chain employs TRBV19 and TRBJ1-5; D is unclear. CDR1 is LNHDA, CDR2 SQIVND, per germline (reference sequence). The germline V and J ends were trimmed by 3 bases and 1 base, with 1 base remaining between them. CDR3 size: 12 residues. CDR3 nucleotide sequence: TGTGCCAGTAGTATCAGCAATCAGCCCCAGCATTTT. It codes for CASSISNQPQHF.

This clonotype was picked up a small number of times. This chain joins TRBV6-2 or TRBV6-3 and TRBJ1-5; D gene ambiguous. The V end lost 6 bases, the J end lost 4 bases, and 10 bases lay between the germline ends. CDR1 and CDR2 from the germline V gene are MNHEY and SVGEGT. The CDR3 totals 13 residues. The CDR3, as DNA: TGTGCCAGCAGCCTCGACGGGAATCAGCCCCAGCATTTT. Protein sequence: CASSLDGNQPQHF.

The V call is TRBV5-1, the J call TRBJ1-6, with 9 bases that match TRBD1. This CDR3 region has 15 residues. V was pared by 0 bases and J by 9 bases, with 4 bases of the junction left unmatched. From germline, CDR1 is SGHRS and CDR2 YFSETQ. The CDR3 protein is CASSLGGTGPSPLHF. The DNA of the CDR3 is TGCGCCAGCAGCTTGGGCGGGACAGGGCCTTCACCCCTCCACTTT. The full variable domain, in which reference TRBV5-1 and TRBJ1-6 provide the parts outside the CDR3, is KAGVTQTPRYLIKTRGQQVTLSCSPISGHRSVSWYQQTPGQGLQFLFEYFSETQRNKGNFPGRFSGRQFSNSRSEMNVSTLELGDSALYLCASSLGGTGPSPLHFGNGTRLTVT.

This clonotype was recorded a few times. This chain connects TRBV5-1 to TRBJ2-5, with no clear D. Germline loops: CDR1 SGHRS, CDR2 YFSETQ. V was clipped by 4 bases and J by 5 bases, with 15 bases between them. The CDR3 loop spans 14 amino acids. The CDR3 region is CASSPYSVAETQYF. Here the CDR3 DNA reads TGCGCCAGCAGCCCTTATTCTGTGGCGGAGACCCAGTACTTC.

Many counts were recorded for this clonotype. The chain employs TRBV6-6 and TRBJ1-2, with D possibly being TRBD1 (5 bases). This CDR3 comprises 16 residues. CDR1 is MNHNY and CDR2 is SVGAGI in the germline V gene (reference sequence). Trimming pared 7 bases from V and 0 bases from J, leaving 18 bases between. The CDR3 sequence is CASNSETGVANYGYTF. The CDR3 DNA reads TGTGCCAGCAACTCCGAGACGGGGGTAGCTAACTATGGCTACACCTTC.

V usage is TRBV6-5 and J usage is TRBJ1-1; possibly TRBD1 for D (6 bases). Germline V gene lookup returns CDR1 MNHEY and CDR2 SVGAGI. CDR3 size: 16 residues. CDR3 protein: CAVNLGGGGISTEAFF. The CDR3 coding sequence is TGTGCGGTCAATCTGGGGGGAGGGGGGATTAGCACTGAAGCTTTCTTT.

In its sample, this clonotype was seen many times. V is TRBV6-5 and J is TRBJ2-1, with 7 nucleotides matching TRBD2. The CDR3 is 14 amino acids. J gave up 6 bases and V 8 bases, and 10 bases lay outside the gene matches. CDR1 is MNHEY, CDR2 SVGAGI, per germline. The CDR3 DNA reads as TGTGCCAGCTCACCCCTACCGGGAGGCAATGAGCAGTTCTTC. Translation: CASSPLPGGNEQFF.

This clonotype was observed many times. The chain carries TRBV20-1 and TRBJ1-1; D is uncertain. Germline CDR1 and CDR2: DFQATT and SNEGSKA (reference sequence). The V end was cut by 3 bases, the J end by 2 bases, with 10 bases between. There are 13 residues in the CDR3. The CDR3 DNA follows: TGCAGTGCTAGGTTGGTTATTAACACTGAAGCTTTCTTT. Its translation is CSARLVINTEAFF.

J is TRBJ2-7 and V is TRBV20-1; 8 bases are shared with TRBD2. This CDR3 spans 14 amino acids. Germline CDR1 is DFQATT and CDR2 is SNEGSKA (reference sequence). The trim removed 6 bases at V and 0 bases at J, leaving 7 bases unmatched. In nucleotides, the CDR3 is TGCAGTGCCAGACTAGCGACGAGCTCCTACGAGCAGTACTTC. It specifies CSARLATSSYEQYF.

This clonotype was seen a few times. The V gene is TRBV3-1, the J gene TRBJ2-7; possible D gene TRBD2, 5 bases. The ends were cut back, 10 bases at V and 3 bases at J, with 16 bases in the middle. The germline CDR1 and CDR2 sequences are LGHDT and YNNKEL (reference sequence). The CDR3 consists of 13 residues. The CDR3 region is CANGRLGSYEQYF. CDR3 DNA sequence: TGTGCCAACGGACGTCTGGGGAGCTACGAGCAGTACTTC.

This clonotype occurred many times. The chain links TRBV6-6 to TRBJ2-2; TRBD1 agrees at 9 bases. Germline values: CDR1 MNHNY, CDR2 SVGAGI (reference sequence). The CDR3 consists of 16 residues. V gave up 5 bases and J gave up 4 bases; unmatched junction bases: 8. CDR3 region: CASSNNRGQGTGELFF. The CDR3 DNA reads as TGTGCCAGCAGTAACAACAGGGGGCAAGGCACCGGGGAGCTGTTTTTT.

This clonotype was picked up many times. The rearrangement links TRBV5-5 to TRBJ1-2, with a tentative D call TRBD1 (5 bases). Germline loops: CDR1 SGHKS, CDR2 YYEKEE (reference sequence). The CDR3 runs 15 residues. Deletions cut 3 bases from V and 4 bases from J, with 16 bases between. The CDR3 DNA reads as TGTGCCAGCAGCTCCGCCCTCCTAGACAGCTATGGCTACACCTTC. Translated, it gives CASSSALLDSYGYTF.

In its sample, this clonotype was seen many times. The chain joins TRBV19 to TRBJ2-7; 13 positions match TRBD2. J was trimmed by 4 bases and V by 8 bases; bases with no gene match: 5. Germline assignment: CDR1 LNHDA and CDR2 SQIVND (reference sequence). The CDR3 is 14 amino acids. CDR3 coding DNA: TGTGCCAGTGGAGGGACTAGCGGGGTATACGAGCAGTACTTC. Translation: CASGGTSGVYEQYF.

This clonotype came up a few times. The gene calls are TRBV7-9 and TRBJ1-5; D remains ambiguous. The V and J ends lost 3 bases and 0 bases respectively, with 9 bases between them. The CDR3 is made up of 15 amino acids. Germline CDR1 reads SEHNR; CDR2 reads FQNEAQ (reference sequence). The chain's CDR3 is CASSFGSYSNQPQHF. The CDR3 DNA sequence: TGTGCCAGCAGCTTCGGTAGCTATAGCAATCAGCCCCAGCATTTT.

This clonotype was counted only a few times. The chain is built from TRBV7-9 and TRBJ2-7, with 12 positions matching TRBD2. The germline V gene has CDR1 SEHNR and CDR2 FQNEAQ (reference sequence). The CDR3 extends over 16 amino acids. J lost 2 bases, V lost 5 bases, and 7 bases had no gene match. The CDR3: CASSPGGLAGPYEQYF. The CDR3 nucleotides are TGTGCCAGCAGCCCCGGAGGACTAGCGGGGCCCTACGAGCAGTACTTC.

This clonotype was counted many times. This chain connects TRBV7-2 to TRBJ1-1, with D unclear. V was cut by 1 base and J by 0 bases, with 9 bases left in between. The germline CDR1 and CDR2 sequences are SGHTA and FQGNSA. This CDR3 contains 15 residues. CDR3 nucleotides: TGTGCCAGCAGCTTAGTCCCCGGGATGAACACTGAAGCTTTCTTT. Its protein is CASSLVPGMNTEAFF. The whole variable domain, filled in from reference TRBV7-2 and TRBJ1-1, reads GAGVSQSPSNKVTEKGKDVELRCDPISGHTALYWYRQSLGQGLEFLIYFQGNSAPDKSGLPSDRFSAERTGGSVSTLTIQRTQQEDSAVYLCASSLVPGMNTEAFFGQGTRLTVV.